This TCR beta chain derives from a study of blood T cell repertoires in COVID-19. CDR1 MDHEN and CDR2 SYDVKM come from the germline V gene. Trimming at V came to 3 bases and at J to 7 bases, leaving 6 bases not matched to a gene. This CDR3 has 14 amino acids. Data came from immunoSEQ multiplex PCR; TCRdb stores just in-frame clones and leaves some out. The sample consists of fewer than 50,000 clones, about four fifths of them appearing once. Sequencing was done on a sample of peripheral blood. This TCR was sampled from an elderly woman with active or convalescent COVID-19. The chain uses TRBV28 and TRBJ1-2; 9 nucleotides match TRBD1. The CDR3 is CASSFRDRVRGYTF. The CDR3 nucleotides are TGTGCCAGCAGTTTCCGGGACAGGGTGCGTGGCTACACCTTC.